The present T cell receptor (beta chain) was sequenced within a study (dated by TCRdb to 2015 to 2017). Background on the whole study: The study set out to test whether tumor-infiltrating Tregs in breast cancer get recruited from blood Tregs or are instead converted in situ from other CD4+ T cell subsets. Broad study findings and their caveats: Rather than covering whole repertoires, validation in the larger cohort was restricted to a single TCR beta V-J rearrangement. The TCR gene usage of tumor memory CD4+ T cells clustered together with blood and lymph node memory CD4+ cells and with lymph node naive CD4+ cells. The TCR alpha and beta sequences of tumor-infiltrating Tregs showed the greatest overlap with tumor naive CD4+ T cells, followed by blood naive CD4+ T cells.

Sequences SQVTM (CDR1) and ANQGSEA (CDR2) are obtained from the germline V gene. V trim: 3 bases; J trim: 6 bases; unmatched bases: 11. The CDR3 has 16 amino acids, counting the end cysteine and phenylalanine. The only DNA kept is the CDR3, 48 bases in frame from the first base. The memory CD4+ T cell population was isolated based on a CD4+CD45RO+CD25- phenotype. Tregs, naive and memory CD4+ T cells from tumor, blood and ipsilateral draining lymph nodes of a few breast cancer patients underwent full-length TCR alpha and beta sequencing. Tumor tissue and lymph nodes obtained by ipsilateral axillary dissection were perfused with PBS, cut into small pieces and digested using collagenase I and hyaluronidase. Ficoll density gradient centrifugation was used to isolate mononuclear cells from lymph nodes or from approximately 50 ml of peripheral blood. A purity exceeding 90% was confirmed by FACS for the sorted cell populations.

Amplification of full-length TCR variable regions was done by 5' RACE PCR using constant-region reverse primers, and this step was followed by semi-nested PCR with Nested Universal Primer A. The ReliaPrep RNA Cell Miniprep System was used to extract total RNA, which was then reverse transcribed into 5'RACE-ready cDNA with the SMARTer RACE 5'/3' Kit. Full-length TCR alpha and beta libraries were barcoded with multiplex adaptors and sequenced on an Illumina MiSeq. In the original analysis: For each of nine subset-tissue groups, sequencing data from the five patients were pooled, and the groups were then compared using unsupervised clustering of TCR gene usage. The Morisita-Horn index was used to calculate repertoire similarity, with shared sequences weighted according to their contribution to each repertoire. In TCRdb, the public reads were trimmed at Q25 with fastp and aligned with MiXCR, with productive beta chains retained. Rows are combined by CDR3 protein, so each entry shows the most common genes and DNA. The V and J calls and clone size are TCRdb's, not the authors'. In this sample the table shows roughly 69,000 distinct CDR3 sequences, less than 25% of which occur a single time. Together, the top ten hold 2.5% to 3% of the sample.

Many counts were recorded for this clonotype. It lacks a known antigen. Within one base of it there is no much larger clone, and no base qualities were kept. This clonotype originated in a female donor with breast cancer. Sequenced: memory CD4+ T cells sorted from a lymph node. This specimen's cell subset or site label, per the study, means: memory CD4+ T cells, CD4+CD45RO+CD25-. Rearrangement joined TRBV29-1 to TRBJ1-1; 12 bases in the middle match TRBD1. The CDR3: CSVDPGTGGNNPEAFF. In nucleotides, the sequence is TGCAGCGTTGACCCCGGGACAGGGGGCAATAACCCTGAAGCTTTCTTT. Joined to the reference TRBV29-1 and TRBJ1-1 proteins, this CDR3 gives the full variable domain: SAVISQKPSRDICQRGTSLTIQCQVDSQVTMMFWYRQQPGQSLTLIATANQGSEATYESGFVIDKFPISRPNLTFSTLTVSNMSPEDSSIYLCSVDPGTGGNNPEAFFGQGTRLTVV.